A single sample gave rise to the 6 T cell receptor beta chains below, sequenced in a study of T cells in Graves' hyperthyroidism and ophthalmopathy. TCR beta CDR3 region amplification was performed from RNA transcripts. First-round RT-PCR targeting the TCR CDR3 was performed with the HTBI primer set. MiXCR was run by TCRdb on the multiplex PCR reads, yielding one entry per CDR3 protein. This sample has over 700,000 distinct CDR3 sequences, with over 35% found just once. The sample was blood. These TCRs come from a woman aged 35 to 49 with Graves' hyperthyroidism.

This clonotype was detected many times. The chain carries TRBV9 and TRBJ1-1, with a weak D call TRBD1 (5 bases). Germline V CDR1 and CDR2: SGDLS, YYNGEE. The CDR3 is made up of 15 amino acids. V dropped 0 bases and J dropped 0 bases, with 9 bases sitting between them. CDR3 sequence (DNA): TGTGCCAGCAGCGTAGGGGACGGCTTGAACACTGAAGCTTTCTTT. It specifies CASSVGDGLNTEAFF.

V is TRBV7-9 and J is TRBJ2-7; D is possibly TRBD2 (6 bases). The V and J ends lost 5 bases and 4 bases respectively, with 15 bases between them. Looked up from germline, CDR1 is SEHNR and CDR2 is FQNEAQ (reference sequence). There are 14 residues in the CDR3. The DNA for the CDR3 is TGTGCCAGCAGCCAAGAAGGACTAAAATACGAGCAGTACTTC. Its protein is CASSQEGLKYEQYF.

This clonotype was counted only a few times. This chain joins TRBV29-1 and TRBJ2-1, with 11 positions matching TRBD2. V trimming: 4 bases; J trimming: 7 bases; junction bases outside the gene matches: 15. CDR1 and CDR2 (germline): SQVTM, ANQGSEA. The length of the CDR3 is 17 residues. CDR3 sequence: CSVVGLAGGHSGNEQFF. The CDR3 nucleotides read TGCAGCGTTGTTGGTCTAGCGGGAGGTCATAGCGGTAATGAGCAGTTCTTC.

V gene TRBV10-3 combines with J gene TRBJ2-5, with D possibly being TRBD1 (6 bases). Looked up from germline, CDR1 is ENHRY and CDR2 is SYGVKD. Trimming shortened V by 10 bases and J by 2 bases, and 32 bases separated the two germline ends. This CDR3 is built from 19 residues. The chain's CDR3 is CASTLLIGSRGIGQETQYF. The CDR3 DNA follows: TGTGCCAGCACCCTATTGATAGGAAGCAGGGGCATCGGTCAAGAGACCCAGTACTTC.

The rearrangement links TRBV20-1 to TRBJ2-5; D possibly uses TRBD1 or TRBD2 (6 bases each). Germline lookup yields CDR1 DFQATT and CDR2 SNEGSKA (reference sequence). This CDR3 has 14 amino acids. Trimming took 2 bases from V and 3 from J, leaving 13 bases between them. The CDR3 loop reads CSARWGAGEETQYF. Here the CDR3 DNA reads TGCAGTGCTAGATGGGGGGCGGGTGAAGAGACCCAGTACTTC.

In this sample, this clonotype turned up a few times. The chain recombines TRBV12-3 or TRBV12-4 with TRBJ1-4, with 8 bases lining up with TRBD1. V lost 5 bases, J lost 6 bases, and 5 bases stayed unmatched. CDR3 length: 14 amino acids. This CDR3 is CASSPGTGHEKLFF. CDR3 nucleotides: TGTGCCAGCAGTCCCGGGACAGGTCATGAAAAACTGTTTTTT.